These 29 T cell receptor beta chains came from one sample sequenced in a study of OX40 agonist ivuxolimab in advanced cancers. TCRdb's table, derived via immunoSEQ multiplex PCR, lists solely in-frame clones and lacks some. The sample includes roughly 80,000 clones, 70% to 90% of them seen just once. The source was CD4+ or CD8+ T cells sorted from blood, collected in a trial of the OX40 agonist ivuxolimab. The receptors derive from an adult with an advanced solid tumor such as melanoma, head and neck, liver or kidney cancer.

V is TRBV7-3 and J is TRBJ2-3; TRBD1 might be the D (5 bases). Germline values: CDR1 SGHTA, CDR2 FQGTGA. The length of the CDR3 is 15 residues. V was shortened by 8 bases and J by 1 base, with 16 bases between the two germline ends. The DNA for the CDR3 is TGTGCCAGCTCCGTTGGGGCTCCTGGCACAGATACGCAGTATTTT. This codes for CASSVGAPGTDTQYF.

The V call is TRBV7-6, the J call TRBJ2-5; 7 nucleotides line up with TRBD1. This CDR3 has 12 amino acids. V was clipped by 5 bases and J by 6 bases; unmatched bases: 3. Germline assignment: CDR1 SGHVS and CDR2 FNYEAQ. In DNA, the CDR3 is TGTGCCAGCAGCAGACAGGGTCAGACCCAGTACTTC. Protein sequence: CASSRQGQTQYF.

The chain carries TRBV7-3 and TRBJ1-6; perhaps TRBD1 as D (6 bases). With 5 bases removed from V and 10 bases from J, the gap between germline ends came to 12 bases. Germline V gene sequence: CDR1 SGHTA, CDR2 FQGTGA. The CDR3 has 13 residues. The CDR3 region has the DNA TGTGCCAGCAGCCAGGGGCAGGAGTCACCCCTCCACTTT. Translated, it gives CASSQGQESPLHF.

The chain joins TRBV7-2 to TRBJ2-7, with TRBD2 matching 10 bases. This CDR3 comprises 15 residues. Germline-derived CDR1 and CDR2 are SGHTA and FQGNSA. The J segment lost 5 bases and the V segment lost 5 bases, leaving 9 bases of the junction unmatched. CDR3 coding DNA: TGTGCCAGCAGCCCACCGGGACTAGCGTCCCACGAGCAGTACTTC. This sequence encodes CASSPPGLASHEQYF.

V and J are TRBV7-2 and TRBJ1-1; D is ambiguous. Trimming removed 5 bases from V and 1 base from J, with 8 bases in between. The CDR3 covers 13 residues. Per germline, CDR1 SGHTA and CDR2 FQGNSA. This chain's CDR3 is CASSAQRNTEAFF. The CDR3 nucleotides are TGTGCCAGCAGCGCGCAGAGGAACACTGAAGCTTTCTTT.

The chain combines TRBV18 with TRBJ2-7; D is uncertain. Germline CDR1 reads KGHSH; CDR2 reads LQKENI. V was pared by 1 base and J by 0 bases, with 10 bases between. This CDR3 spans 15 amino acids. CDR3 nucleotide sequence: TGTGCCAGCTCACCACAGGGTCTCGCCTCCTACGAGCAGTACTTC. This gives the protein CASSPQGLASYEQYF.

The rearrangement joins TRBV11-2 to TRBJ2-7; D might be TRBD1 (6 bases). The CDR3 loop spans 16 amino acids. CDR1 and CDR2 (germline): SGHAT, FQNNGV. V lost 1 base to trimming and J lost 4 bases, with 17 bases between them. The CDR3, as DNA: TGTGCCAGCAGCTTAGTCCCACAGGGCCGAACTTACGAGCAGTACTTC. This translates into CASSLVPQGRTYEQYF. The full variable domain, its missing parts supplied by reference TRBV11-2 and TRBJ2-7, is EAGVAQSPRYKIIEKRQSVAFWCNPISGHATLYWYQQILGQGPKLLIQFQNNGVVDDSQLPKDRFSAERLKGVDSTLKIQPAKLEDSAVYLCASSLVPQGRTYEQYFGPGTRLTVT.

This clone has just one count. The CDR3 DNA is TGCGCCAGCAGTCAATGGTTCGATGGGGACCGATTAAGAAAGGGCTCCTACGAGCAGTACTTC. Amino acid sequence: CASSQWFDGDRLRKGSYEQYF. V usage is TRBV23-1 and J usage is TRBJ2-7; the D gene could be TRBD1 or TRBD2 (5 bases each). Being an ORF, TRBV23-1 has a function that is uncertain. CDR3 length: 21 residues. With 1 base removed from V and 0 bases from J, the gap between germline ends came to 28 bases.

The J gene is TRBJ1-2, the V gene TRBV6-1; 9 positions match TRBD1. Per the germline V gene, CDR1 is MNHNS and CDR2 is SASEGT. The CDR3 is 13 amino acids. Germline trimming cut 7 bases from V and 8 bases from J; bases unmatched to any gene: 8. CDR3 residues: CASTTGQGRGYTF. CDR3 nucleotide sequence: TGTGCCAGCACCACGGGACAGGGAAGAGGCTACACCTTC.

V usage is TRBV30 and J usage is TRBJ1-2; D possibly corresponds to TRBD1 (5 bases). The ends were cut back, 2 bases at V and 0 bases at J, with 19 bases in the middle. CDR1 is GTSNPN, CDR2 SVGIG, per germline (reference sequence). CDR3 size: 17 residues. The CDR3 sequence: CAWSPDQNWGANYGYTF. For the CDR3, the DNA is TGTGCCTGGAGTCCCGACCAGAATTGGGGGGCTAACTATGGCTACACCTTC.

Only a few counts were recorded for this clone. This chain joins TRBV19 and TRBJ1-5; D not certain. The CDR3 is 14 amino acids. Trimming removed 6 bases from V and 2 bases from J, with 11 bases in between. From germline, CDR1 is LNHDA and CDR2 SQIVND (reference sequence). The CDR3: CASRGPSGNQPQHF. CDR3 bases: TGTGCCAGTAGAGGACCGTCCGGCAATCAGCCCCAGCATTTT. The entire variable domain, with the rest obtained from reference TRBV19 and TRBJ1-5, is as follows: DGGITQSPKYLFRKEGQNVTLSCEQNLNHDAMYWYRQDPGQGLRLIYYSQIVNDFQKGDIAEGYSVSREKKESFPLTVTSAQKNPTAFYLCASRGPSGNQPQHFGDGTRLSIL.

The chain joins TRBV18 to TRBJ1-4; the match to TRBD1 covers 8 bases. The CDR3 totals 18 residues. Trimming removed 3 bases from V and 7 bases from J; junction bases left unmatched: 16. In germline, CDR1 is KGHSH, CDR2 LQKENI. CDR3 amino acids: CASSPPTSSQGASEKLFF. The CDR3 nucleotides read TGTGCCAGCTCACCGCCGACTTCATCTCAGGGGGCAAGTGAAAAACTGTTTTTT. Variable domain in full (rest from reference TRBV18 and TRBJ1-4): NAGVMQNPRHLVRRRGQEARLRCSPMKGHSHVYWYRQLPEEGLKFMVYLQKENIIDESGMPKERFSAEFPKEGPSILRIQQVVRGDSAAYFCASSPPTSSQGASEKLFFGSGTQLSVL.

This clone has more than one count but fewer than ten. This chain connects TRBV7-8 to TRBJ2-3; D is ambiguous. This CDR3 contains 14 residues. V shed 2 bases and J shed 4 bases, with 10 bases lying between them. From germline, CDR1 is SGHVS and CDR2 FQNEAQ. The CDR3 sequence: CASSLNQASDTQYF. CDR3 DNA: TGTGCCAGCAGCTTAAATCAGGCGTCAGATACGCAGTATTTT.

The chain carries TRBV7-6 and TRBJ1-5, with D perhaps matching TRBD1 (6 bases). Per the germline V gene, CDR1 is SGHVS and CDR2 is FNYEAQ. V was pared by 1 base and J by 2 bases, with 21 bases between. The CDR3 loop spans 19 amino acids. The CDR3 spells CASSLGPDPTGSGNQPQHF. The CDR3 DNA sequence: TGTGCCAGCAGCTTAGGCCCAGACCCTACAGGGTCGGGCAATCAGCCCCAGCATTTT.

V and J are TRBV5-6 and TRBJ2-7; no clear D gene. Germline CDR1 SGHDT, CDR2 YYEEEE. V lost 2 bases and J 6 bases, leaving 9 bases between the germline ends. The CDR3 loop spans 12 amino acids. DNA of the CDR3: TGTGCCAGCAGCTTAATCGGGTCCGAGCAGTACTTC. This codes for CASSLIGSEQYF.

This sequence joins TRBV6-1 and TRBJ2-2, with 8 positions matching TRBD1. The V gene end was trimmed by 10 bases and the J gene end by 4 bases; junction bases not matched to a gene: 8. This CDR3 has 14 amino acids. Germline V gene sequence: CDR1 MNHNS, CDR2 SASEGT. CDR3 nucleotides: TGTGCCACCAGACAGGGGATGTCCACCGGGGAGCTGTTTTTT. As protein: CATRQGMSTGELFF.

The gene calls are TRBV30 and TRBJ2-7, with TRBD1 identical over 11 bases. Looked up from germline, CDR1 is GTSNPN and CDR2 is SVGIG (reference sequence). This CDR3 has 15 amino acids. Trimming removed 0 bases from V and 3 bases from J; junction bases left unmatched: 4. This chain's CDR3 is CAWSVPGQGVYEQYF. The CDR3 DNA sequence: TGTGCCTGGAGTGTACCGGGACAGGGGGTCTACGAGCAGTACTTC.

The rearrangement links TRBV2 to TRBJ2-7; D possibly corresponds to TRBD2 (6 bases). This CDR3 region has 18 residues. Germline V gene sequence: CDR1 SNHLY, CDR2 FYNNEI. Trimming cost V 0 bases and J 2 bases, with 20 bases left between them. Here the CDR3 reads CASSEAVFGTLGTYEQYF. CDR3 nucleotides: TGTGCCAGCAGTGAAGCAGTCTTCGGGACTTTGGGCACCTACGAGCAGTACTTC.

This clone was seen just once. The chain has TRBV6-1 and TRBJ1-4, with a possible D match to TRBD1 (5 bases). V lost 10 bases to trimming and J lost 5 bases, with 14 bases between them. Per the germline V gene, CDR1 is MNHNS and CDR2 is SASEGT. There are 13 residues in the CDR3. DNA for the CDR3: TGTGCCACCCTGGCGGGGGGAAATGAAAAACTGTTTTTT. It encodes CATLAGGNEKLFF.

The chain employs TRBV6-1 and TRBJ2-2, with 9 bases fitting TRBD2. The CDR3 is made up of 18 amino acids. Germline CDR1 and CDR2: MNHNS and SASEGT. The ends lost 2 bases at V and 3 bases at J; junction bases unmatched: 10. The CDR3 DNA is TGTGCCAGCAGTGAACAAGCGGGGCTAGCGGGGTACACCGGGGAGCTGTTTTTT. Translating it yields CASSEQAGLAGYTGELFF.

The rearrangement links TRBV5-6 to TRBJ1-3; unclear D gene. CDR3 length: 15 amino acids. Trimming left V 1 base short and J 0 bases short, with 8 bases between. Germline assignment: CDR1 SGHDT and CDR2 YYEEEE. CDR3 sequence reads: CASSLRRLSGNTIYF. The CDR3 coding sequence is TGTGCCAGCAGCTTGAGGCGGCTCTCTGGAAACACCATATATTTT.

Here the CDR3 reads CASSQQALAGGRQTQYF. The CDR3 DNA is TGTGCCAGCAGCCAGCAGGCACTAGCGGGGGGGCGGCAGACCCAGTACTTC. The chain employs TRBV7-2 and TRBJ2-5; 13 bases are shared with TRBD2. The CDR3 extends over 17 amino acids. Germline V lookup: CDR1 SGHTA, CDR2 FQGNSA. The ends lost 5 bases at V and 6 bases at J; junction bases unmatched: 12. Full variable domain (missing parts from reference TRBV7-2 and TRBJ2-5): GAGVSQSPSNKVTEKGKDVELRCDPISGHTALYWYRQSLGQGLEFLIYFQGNSAPDKSGLPSDRFSAERTGGSVSTLTIQRTQQEDSAVYLCASSQQALAGGRQTQYFGPGTRLLVL.

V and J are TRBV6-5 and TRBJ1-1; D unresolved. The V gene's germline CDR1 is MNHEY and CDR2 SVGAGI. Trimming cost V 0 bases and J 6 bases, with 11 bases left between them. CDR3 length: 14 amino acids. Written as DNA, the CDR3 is TGTGCCAGCAGTTACTCGGTCCATCGCCCTGAAGCTTTCTTT. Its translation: CASSYSVHRPEAFF.

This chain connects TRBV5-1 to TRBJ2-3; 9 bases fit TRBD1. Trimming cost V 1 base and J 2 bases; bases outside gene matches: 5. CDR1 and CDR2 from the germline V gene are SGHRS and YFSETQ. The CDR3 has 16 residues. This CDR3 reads CASSLPGTGNTDTQYF. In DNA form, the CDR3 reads TGCGCCAGCAGCTTGCCCGGGACAGGGAACACAGATACGCAGTATTTT.

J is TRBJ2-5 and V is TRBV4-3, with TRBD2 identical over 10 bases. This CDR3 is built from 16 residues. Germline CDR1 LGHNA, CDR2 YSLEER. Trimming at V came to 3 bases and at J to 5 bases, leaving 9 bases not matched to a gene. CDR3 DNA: TGCGCCAGCAGCCAGGTAGCGGGGGGCCCGCGGGAGACCCAGTACTTC. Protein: CASSQVAGGPRETQYF.

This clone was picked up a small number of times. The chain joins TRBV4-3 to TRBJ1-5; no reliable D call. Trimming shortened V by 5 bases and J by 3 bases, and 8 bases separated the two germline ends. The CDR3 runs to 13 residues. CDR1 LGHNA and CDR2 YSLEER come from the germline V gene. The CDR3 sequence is CASSLGLNQPQHF. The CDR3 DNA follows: TGCGCCAGCAGCTTAGGGCTCAATCAGCCCCAGCATTTT.

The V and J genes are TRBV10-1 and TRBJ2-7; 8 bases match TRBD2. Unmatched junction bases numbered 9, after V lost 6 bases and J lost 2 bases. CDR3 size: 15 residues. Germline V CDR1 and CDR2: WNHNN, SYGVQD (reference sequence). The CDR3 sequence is CASSEASGGPYEQYF. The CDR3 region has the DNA TGCGCCAGCAGCGAGGCCTCGGGGGGGCCCTACGAGCAGTACTTC.

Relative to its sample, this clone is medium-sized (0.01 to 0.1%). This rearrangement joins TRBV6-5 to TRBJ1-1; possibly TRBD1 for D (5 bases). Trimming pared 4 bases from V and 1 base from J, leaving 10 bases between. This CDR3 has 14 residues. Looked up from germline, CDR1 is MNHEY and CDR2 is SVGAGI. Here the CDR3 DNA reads TGTGCCAGCAGTTCGAGACAGCGGAACACTGAAGCTTTCTTT. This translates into CASSSRQRNTEAFF.

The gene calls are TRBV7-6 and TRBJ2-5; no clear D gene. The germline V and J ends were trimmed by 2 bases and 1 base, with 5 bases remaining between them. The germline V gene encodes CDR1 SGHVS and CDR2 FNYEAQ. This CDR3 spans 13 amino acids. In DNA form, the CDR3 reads TGTGCCAGCAGCTTATCAGCCCAAGAGACCCAGTACTTC. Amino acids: CASSLSAQETQYF.